This TCR beta chain originates from a study of blood T cell repertoires in COVID-19. Overall study context: COVID-19 samples, acute and convalescent, were from the United States, Italy and Spain. PBMCs, B-cell-depleted T cells, or T cells provided the cDNA or gDNA that made up the material.

In the study's own analysis: Counts of nucleated cells, estimated from reference gene primer amplification, were obtained. This table comes from immunoSEQ multiplex PCR, and its TCRdb copy is limited to in-frame clones, with some not included. D and trimming were read from the DNA, whereas the V and J calls and clone size are those reported in that table. The sample yields 75,000 to 90,000 clones, roughly 82% seen once. CDR1 is MNHEY and CDR2 is SVGAGI in the germline V gene. The CDR3 spans 14 residues. V gave up 0 bases and J gave up 4 bases, with 7 bases separating them. The specimen was peripheral blood. This clonotype originated in a man between 50 and 59 years old with active COVID-19. This chain joins TRBV6-5 and TRBJ1-3; D call uncertain. The DNA for the CDR3 is TGTGCCAGCAGTTACTCGGAGGGAGGAAACACCATATATTTT. This gives the protein CASSYSEGGNTIYF.